This TCR beta chain was recovered during a study of cytomegalovirus exposure and HLA in healthy donors. Germline assignment: CDR1 MDHEN and CDR2 SYDVKM. The length of the CDR3 is 15 residues. V was trimmed by 3 bases and J by 4 bases, leaving 15 bases between them. PCR used 60 Vbeta primers and 13 Jbeta primers. The method was immunoSEQ multiplex PCR; TCRdb's version includes in-frame clones alone and lacks a portion of them. The sample includes about 140,000 clones, more than 60% seen only once; the top ten take about 10%. The chain has TRBV28 and TRBJ1-2, with D possibly TRBD1 on 6 matching bases. The source is a man between 25 and 39 years old in good health and CMV-seropositive. The specimen sequenced was PBMCs. In DNA, the CDR3 is TGTGCCAGCAGTTTCGGACAGTCCAGTCTCTATGGCTACACCTTC. Translating gives CASSFGQSSLYGYTF.